The present T cell receptor (beta chain) was sequenced within a study of CD8+ T cells in alopecia areata. RNA was extracted and reverse transcribed into cDNA as the sequencing template. Generated by immunoSEQ multiplex PCR, the TCRdb table keeps only in-frame clones and is missing some. The sample consists of 50,000 to 70,000 clones, about 40% of them appearing once. The CDR3 is made up of 15 amino acids. CDR1 is LGHNA and CDR2 is YSLEER in the germline V gene. V shed 2 bases and J 3 bases; nucleotides not matched to a gene: 5. Sequencing input: NKG2D-low CD8+ T cells sorted from blood. J is TRBJ1-2 and V is TRBV4-3, with 8 positions matching TRBD1. This TCR was sampled from a human donor with alopecia areata. The chain's CDR3 is CASSQSSDRDYGYTF. The CDR3 coding sequence is TGCGCCAGCAGCCAAAGTTCGGACAGGGACTATGGCTACACCTTC.